The subject of this entry is one T cell receptor beta chain. Its target is not known. This specimen belongs to a study of cytomegalovirus exposure and HLA in healthy donors. Across the study: There were approximately 80 million unique TCRs (from HLA-typed donors) in an early data release. Study conclusions and caveats: A few of the chains that were CMV-associated were confirmed in vitro to be specific for CMV antigens. Further analysis, carried out later, found HLA-associated TCR beta chains more clonally expanded than equally common other chains. An observed cluster of highly shared sequence variants was recorded as a likely sequencing artifact.

The PCR contained 60 Vbeta and 13 Jbeta primers. The repertoire was sequenced with immunoSEQ multiplex PCR; TCRdb's copy has only in-frame clones and lacks some. The sample shows around 120,000 clones, approximately 80% of them seen only once. CDR1 and CDR2 from the germline V gene are MNHNS and SASEGT. V gave up 6 bases and J gave up 1 base, with 9 bases separating them. The CDR3 consists of 13 residues. V is TRBV6-1 and J is TRBJ1-2, with a tentative D call TRBD1 (5 bases). This clonotype was obtained from a human donor in good health. The material sequenced was PBMCs. As DNA, the CDR3 is TGTGCCAGCAGGGCCGACAGTAACTATGGCTACACCTTC. Residues: CASRADSNYGYTF.